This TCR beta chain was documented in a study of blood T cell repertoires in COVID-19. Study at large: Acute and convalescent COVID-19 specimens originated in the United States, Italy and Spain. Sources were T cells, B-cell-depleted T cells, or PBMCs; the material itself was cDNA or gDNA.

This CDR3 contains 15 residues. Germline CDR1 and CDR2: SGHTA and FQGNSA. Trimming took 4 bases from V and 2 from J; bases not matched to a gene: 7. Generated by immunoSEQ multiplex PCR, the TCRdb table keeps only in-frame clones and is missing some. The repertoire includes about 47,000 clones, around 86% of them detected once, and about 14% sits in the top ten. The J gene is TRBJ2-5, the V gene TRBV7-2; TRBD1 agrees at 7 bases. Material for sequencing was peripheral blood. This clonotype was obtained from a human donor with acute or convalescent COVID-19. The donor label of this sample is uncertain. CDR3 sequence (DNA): TGTGCCAGCAGCTCAGTCGGACAGGTGCAAGAGACCCAGTACTTC. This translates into CASSSVGQVQETQYF.